This T cell receptor (beta chain) originates from a study of spatial heterogeneity in lung cancer (dated by TCRdb to the late 2010s). Looking at the study overall: Donors were under 95 patients with early-stage, untreated non-small cell lung cancer from the lung TRACERx cohort. In the raw uncorrected reads, each unique combination of TCR and UMI appeared more than ten times on average. In non-small cell lung cancer, the study made a quantitative comparison of TCR alpha and beta repertoires among multiple tumor regions, matched nontumor lung and blood. More beta-chain than alpha-chain transcripts were consistently detected, likely reflecting higher beta-chain transcript abundance. At surgery, both alpha and beta chains were TCR-sequenced in roughly 200 tumor regions, fewer than 80 matched nontumor lung samples and some 60 PBMC samples. Follow-up PBMC samples were sequenced whenever available, with the median time to follow-up being approximately two years after resection. Nonsynonymous mutation counts, determined by whole-exome sequencing of tumor tissue, were related to features of the TCR repertoire.

The time point label of this sample denotes: blood at routine non-recurrence follow-up after resection. Without any cell sorting, TCR sequencing was performed on whole RNA extracted either from tumor and nontumor lung tissue or from cryopreserved PBMC samples. A patient was chosen for TCR sequencing only when enough RNA was available from at least two tumor regions. Preparation of the library involved 5' RACE. Sequencer: NextSeq 500. The TCR library protocol attached a unique molecular identifier to each TCR cDNA molecule to allow correction of PCR and sequencing errors. As for the original processing: Decombinator tools were used for TCR identification, UMI-based error correction and CDR3 extraction. Expanded TCRs were defined as those above a frequency of 2 per 1,000, corresponding to the top 1% of the tumor frequency distribution. Renyi diversity was computed with the R vegan package after each repertoire had been subsampled 100 times to 5,000 TCRs. CDR3 similarity networks were built from amino acid triplet string-kernel similarity, with CDR3s being connected when pairwise similarity was above 0.82. In TCRdb, the public reads were trimmed at Q25 with fastp and aligned with MiXCR, with productive beta chains retained. Rows matching on CDR3 protein sequence are summarized as one entry with the most common DNA and genes. What appears here as the V and J calls and clone size reflects TCRdb's work, not the paper's. The sample data list 95,000 to 120,000 distinct CDR3 sequences, and 10% to 12% of these were observed just once. The ten largest clones capture less than 25% of the sample.

Note on this clonotype: Its antigen specificity is not known. Per-base qualities were not stored, and no clone one base away is much larger.

Study-wide conclusions, independent of this receptor: Only around 15 patients were included in comparisons of baseline and follow-up blood repertoires. Ubiquitous expanded tumor TCRs showed up in blood more often at tumor resection than at routine follow-up. Additional single-cell paired TCR alpha and beta sequencing was considered necessary to confirm, at a functional level, the hypothesis that regional TCRs recognize regional mutations.

The clonotype was recovered from a female donor with early-stage non-small cell lung cancer. The material sequenced was PBMCs, taken at follow-up.

The sequenced DNA is TGCAGCGTTAGGACAGGGTATGGCTACGAGCAGTACTTC. This gives the protein CSVRTGYGYEQYF. In this chain, TRBV29-1 is recombined with TRBJ2-7; 8 bases in the junction line up with TRBD1. There are 13 amino acids in the CDR3, from cysteine to phenylalanine inclusive. Kept here is only the CDR3 DNA, which spans 39 bases and is read in frame from base 1. In the germline V gene, CDR1 corresponds to SQVTM and CDR2 to ANQGSEA. Clipping removes 5 bases from V and 3 bases from J, with 6 as the unmatched junction base count.